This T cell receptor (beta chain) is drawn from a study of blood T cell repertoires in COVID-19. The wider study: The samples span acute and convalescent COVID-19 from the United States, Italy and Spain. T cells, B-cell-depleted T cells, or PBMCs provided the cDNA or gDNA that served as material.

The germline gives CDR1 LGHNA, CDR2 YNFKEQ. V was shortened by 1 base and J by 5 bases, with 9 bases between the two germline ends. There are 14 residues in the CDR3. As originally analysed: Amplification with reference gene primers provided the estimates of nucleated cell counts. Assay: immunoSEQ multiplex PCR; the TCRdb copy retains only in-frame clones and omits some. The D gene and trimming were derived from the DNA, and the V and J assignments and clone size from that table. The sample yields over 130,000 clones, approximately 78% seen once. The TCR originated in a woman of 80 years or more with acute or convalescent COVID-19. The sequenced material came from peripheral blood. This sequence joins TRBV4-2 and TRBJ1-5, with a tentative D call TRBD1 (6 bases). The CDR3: CASSQVDRDQPQHF. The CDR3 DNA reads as TGTGCCAGCAGCCAAGTGGACAGAGATCAGCCCCAGCATTTT.